This T cell receptor (beta chain) was identified in a study of beta chain features in type 1 diabetes. Study outcomes and limitations: High-TCR-expressing cells could be over-represented by cDNA sequencing. Among patients, naive, central memory and Treg TCRB repertoires appeared more similar than among healthy donors.

CDR1 is SGHTA and CDR2 is FQGNSA in the germline V gene. The CDR3 has 18 residues. V dropped 3 bases and J dropped 4; count of bases not matched to a gene: 12. In this sample, this clone turned up a few times. As yet, its antigen is unknown. All of the isolated RNA was reverse transcribed, so expressed TCRB transcripts were sequenced. Clones were read by immunoSEQ multiplex PCR, and TCRdb kept only the in-frame ones, dropping some. The repertoire includes around 450,000 clones, roughly an eighth of them detected once, and 0.035% to 0.05% sits in the top ten. The sequence derives from a woman between 18 and 29 years old in good health. Material: naive CD4+ T cells from blood. The chain carries TRBV7-2 and TRBJ2-7; 13 bases match TRBD2. The CDR3: CASSFRTSGRGAGYEQYF. CDR3 nucleotide sequence: TGTGCCAGCAGCTTCCGGACTAGCGGGAGAGGCGCTGGGTACGAGCAGTACTTC. The entire variable domain, with the rest obtained from reference TRBV7-2 and TRBJ2-7, is as follows: GAGVSQSPSNKVTEKGKDVELRCDPISGHTALYWYRQSLGQGLEFLIYFQGNSAPDKSGLPSDRFSAERTGGSVSTLTIQRTQQEDSAVYLCASSFRTSGRGAGYEQYFGPGTRLTVT.